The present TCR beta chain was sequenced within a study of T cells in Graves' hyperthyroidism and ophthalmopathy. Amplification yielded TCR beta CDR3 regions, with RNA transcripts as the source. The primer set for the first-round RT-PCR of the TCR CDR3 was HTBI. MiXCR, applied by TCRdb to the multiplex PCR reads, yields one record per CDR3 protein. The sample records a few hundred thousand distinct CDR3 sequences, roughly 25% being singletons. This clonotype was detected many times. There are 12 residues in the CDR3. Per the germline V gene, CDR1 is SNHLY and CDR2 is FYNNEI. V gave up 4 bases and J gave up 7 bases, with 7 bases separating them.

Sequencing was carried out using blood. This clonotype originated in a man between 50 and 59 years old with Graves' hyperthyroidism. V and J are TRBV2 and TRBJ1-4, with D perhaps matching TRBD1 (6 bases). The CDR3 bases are TGTGCCAGCAGTGCCAGGGGTGAAAAACTGTTTTTT. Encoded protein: CASSARGEKLFF.